The sequence of this T cell receptor beta chain was determined in a study of OX40 agonist ivuxolimab in advanced cancers. As for this clone: The antigen remains unidentified.

The table came from immunoSEQ multiplex PCR; TCRdb's copy has only in-frame clones and leaves some out. The top ten hold about 14% of the sample, which has 49,000 or so clones, approximately 90% seen once. Study-wide results and limits: Expanded clones were, on average, more numerous among CD8+ T cells than CD4+. CD4+ and CD8+ blood T cells expanded clonally by week 6 at 0.1 to 3.0 mg/kg.

The CDR3 has 15 residues. Germline trimming cut 2 bases from V and 6 bases from J; bases unmatched to any gene: 7. Germline V CDR1 and CDR2: SGHTA, FQGTGA. The clonotype comes from an adult with an advanced solid tumor such as melanoma, head and neck, liver or kidney cancer. Sequenced material: CD4+ or CD8+ T cells sorted from blood, taken in a trial of the OX40 agonist ivuxolimab. The chain combines TRBV7-3 with TRBJ1-5, with 7 nucleotides matching TRBD1. Here the CDR3 reads CASSLVSGGLQPQHF. DNA of the CDR3: TGTGCCAGCAGCTTAGTTTCAGGGGGGCTTCAGCCCCAGCATTTT.